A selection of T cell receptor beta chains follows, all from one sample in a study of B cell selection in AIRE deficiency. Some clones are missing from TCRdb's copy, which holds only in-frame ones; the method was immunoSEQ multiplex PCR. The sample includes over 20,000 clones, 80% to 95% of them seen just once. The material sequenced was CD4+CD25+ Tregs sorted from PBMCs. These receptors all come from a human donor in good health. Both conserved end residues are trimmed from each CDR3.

CDR3: ASSPRERYNEQF
J: TRBJ2-1
V: TRBV9

CDR3: ASSKEPASADTQY
J: TRBJ2-3
V: TRBV7-2

CDR3: ASSALAARGDTQY
J: TRBJ2-3
V: TRBV10-1

CDR3: ASSVAVGTSGGAWDTQY
J: TRBJ2-3
V: TRBV9

CDR3: ASSTSGANVLT
J: TRBJ2-6
V: TRBV25-1

CDR3: ASSVLVNNEQF
J: TRBJ2-1
V: TRBV11-2

CDR3: ASSPHTGGLEAF
J: TRBJ1-1
V: TRBV18

CDR3: ASSSPQGRSGYGYT
J: TRBJ1-2
V: TRBV19

CDR3: ASSPPGTSRNEQF
J: TRBJ2-1
V: TRBV7-2

CDR3: ASSLDPNYGYT
J: TRBJ1-2
V: TRBV5-1

CDR3: ASSLTSAGYEQY
J: TRBJ2-7
V: TRBV5-1

CDR3: ASSSGQGGPRVKQY
J: TRBJ2-3
V: TRBV7-9

CDR3: ASSPPAGGNQETQY
J: TRBJ2-5
V: TRBV7-7

CDR3: ASSNQGSRGYGYT
J: TRBJ1-2
V: TRBV6-6

CDR3: ASSLARGGTYEQY
J: TRBJ2-7
V: TRBV5-1

CDR3: ASSLERPSGSNYEQY
J: TRBJ2-7
V: TRBV5-1

CDR3: ASSRLWVTRNTEAF
J: TRBJ1-1
V: TRBV7-2

CDR3: ASRKDRDAYEQY
J: TRBJ2-7
V: TRBV6-1

CDR3: ASSRLAGAQDTQY
J: TRBJ2-3
V: TRBV6-1

CDR3: ASATSGRSGEQY
J: TRBJ2-7
V: TRBV18

CDR3: ASSSGQRLETQY
J: TRBJ2-5
V: TRBV5-4

CDR3: ASSLGGIADTQY
J: TRBJ2-3
V: TRBV7-9

CDR3: ASSPWGAGGRSYNSPLH
J: TRBJ1-6
V: TRBV5-1

CDR3: ASSRTGYGYT
J: TRBJ1-2
V: TRBV19